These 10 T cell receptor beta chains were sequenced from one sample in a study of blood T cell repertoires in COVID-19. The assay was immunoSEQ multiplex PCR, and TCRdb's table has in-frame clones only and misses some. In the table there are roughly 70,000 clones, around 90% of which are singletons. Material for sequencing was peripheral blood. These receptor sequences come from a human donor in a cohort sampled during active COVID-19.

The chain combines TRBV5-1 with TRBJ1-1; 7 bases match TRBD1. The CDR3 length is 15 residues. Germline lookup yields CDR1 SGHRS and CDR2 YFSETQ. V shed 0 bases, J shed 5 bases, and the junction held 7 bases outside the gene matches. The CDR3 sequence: CASSLETGMGTEAFF. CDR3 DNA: TGCGCCAGCAGCTTGGAGACAGGGATGGGGACTGAAGCTTTCTTT.

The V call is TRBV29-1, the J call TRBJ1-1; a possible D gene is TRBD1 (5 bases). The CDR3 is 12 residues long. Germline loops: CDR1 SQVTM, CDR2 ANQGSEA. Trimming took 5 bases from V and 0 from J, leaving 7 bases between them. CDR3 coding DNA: TGCAGCGTTCAGGGTATGAACACTGAAGCTTTCTTT. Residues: CSVQGMNTEAFF.

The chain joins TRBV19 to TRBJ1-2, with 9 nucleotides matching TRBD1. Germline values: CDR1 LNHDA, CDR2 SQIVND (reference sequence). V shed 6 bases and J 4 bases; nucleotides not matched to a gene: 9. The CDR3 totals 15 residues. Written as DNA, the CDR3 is TGTGCCAGTAGCCGTACACAGGGGGCCGGCTATGGCTACACCTTC. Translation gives CASSRTQGAGYGYTF. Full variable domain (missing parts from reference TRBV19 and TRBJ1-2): DGGITQSPKYLFRKEGQNVTLSCEQNLNHDAMYWYRQDPGQGLRLIYYSQIVNDFQKGDIAEGYSVSREKKESFPLTVTSAQKNPTAFYLCASSRTQGAGYGYTFGSGTRLTVV.

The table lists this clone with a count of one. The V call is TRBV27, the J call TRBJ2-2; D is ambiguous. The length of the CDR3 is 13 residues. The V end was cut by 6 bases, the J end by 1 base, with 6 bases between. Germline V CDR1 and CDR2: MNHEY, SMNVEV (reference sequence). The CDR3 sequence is CASRPRNTGELFF. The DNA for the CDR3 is TGTGCCAGCAGGCCCAGGAACACCGGGGAGCTGTTTTTT.

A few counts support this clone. CDR3 in amino acids: CASSLHLWRLGTEAFF. CDR3 nucleotides: TGCGCCAGCAGCTTGCACTTGTGGAGGTTGGGCACTGAAGCTTTCTTT. V and J are TRBV5-1 and TRBJ1-1, with D uncertain. The V and J ends lost 1 base and 4 bases respectively, with 17 bases between them. Germline CDR1 SGHRS, CDR2 YFSETQ. The CDR3 has 16 residues.

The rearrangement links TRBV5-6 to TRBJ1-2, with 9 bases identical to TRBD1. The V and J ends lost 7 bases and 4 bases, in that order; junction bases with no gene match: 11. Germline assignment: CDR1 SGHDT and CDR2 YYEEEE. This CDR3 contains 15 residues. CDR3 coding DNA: TGTGCCAGCGGACAGGGGTTCGGGAAGTCCTATGGCTACACCTTC. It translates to CASGQGFGKSYGYTF.

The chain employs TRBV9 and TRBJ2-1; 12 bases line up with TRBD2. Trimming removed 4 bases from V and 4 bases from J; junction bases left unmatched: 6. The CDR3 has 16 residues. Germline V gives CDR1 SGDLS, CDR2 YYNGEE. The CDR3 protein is CASSPTGTSGYNEQFF. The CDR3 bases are TGTGCCAGCAGCCCGACCGGGACTAGCGGGTACAATGAGCAGTTCTTC.

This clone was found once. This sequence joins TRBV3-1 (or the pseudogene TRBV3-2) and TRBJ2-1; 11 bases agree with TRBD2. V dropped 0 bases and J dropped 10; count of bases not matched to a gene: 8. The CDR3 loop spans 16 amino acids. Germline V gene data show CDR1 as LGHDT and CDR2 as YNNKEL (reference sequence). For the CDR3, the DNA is TGTGCCAGCAGCCAAGACGTACTAGCGGGAGCGAAGGAGCAGTTCTTC. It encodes CASSQDVLAGAKEQFF.

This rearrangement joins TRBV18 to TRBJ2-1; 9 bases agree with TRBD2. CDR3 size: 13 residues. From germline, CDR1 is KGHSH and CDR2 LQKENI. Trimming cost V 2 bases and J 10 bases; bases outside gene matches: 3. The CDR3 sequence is CASSPGSGREQFF. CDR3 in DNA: TGTGCCAGCTCACCAGGTAGCGGGAGAGAGCAGTTCTTC.

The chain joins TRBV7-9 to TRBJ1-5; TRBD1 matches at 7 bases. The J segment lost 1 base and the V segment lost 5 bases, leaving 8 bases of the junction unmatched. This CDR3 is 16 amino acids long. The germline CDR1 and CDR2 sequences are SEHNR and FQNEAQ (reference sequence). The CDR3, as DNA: TGTGCCAGCAGCACGACGACAGGGTCGAGCAATCAGCCCCAGCATTTT. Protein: CASSTTTGSSNQPQHF.